The 11 T cell receptor beta chains in this list originate from one sample, sequenced in a study of blood T cell repertoires in COVID-19. Measured with immunoSEQ multiplex PCR; TCRdb has only the in-frame clones, and not every one. This sample has about 210,000 clones; 85% occur once, and the top ten carry about 5%. Sequencing was done on a sample of peripheral blood. These receptors were obtained from a woman aged 80 or over with acute or convalescent COVID-19.

This chain joins TRBV27 and TRBJ2-7; D ambiguous. The CDR3 has 15 amino acids. Trimming shortened V by 0 bases and J by 3 bases, and 12 bases separated the two germline ends. CDR1 and CDR2 (germline): MNHEY, SMNVEV (reference sequence). CDR3 sequence: CASSLSTSVIYEQYF. DNA for the CDR3: TGTGCCAGCAGTTTATCGACGAGCGTAATCTACGAGCAGTACTTC.

The gene calls are TRBV7-9 and TRBJ1-2; tentatively, D is TRBD1 (5 bases). The CDR3 has 16 residues. Per germline, CDR1 SEHNR and CDR2 FQNEAQ (reference sequence). V was clipped by 2 bases and J by 4 bases, with 17 bases between them. Here the CDR3 reads CASSLQGGRSVYGYTF. The CDR3 nucleotides are TGTGCCAGCAGCTTACAGGGAGGGCGGTCGGTCTATGGCTACACCTTC.

V is TRBV19 and J is TRBJ2-2; possible D gene TRBD2, 6 bases. The CDR3 is 16 amino acids. V was pared by 4 bases and J by 5 bases, with 17 bases between. Germline CDR1 LNHDA, CDR2 SQIVND (reference sequence). CDR3 region: CASSRYRQEGTGELFF. The CDR3 DNA reads TGTGCCAGTAGTAGATATCGGCAGGAGGGAACCGGGGAGCTGTTTTTT. Complete variable domain (other parts from reference TRBV19 and TRBJ2-2): DGGITQSPKYLFRKEGQNVTLSCEQNLNHDAMYWYRQDPGQGLRLIYYSQIVNDFQKGDIAEGYSVSREKKESFPLTVTSAQKNPTAFYLCASSRYRQEGTGELFFGEGSRLTVL.

This chain connects TRBV7-2 to TRBJ1-2; D is unclear. V was trimmed by 1 base and J by 4 bases, leaving 7 bases between them. The V gene's germline CDR1 is SGHTA and CDR2 FQGNSA. This CDR3 contains 13 residues. CDR3 nucleotides: TGTGCCAGCAGCTTAGGTCAAATCTATGGCTACACCTTC. Translating it yields CASSLGQIYGYTF. The whole variable domain, remainder taken from reference TRBV7-2 and TRBJ1-2, is GAGVSQSPSNKVTEKGKDVELRCDPISGHTALYWYRQSLGQGLEFLIYFQGNSAPDKSGLPSDRFSAERTGGSVSTLTIQRTQQEDSAVYLCASSLGQIYGYTFGSGTRLTVV.

The rearrangement uses TRBV4-2 and TRBJ1-6; no definite D call. Germline lookup yields CDR1 LGHNA and CDR2 YNFKEQ. Trimming cost V 4 bases and J 8 bases, with 18 bases left between them. CDR3 length equals 16 residues. This CDR3 reads CASSLQSSAGYSPLHF. The CDR3 DNA reads as TGTGCCAGCAGCCTACAATCTTCTGCGGGTTATTCACCCCTCCACTTT.

This clone was recorded a few times. The chain couples TRBV4-2 to TRBJ1-2, with D possibly being TRBD1 (5 bases). The germline V and J ends were trimmed by 0 bases and 8 bases, with 13 bases remaining between them. This CDR3 is 14 amino acids long. The germline V gene encodes CDR1 LGHNA and CDR2 YNFKEQ. The CDR3 bases are TGTGCCAGCAGCCAAGAACAGGCCCCCTTGGGCTACACCTTC. Its protein is CASSQEQAPLGYTF.

A single count supports this clone. V is TRBV5-4 and J is TRBJ1-1, with D perhaps matching TRBD1 (6 bases). The CDR3 runs to 15 residues. The V end lost 0 bases, the J end lost 0 bases, and 9 bases lay between the germline ends. The germline gives CDR1 SGHNT, CDR2 YYREEE (reference sequence). The CDR3 DNA sequence: TGTGCCAGCAGCTTGGAGGGGGTTCTGAACACTGAAGCTTTCTTT. This translates into CASSLEGVLNTEAFF.

The chain employs TRBV4-1 and TRBJ1-3; the D is unclear. Trimming took 1 base from V and 0 from J, leaving 10 bases between them. The CDR3 is 16 amino acids. Germline CDR1 is MGHRA and CDR2 is YSYEKL. DNA for the CDR3: TGCGCCAGCAGCCAAGGGTCACTTCTCTCTGGAAACACCATATATTTT. It codes for CASSQGSLLSGNTIYF.

V is TRBV7-2 and J is TRBJ1-1; a weak D match, TRBD1 (6 bases). Deletions cut 5 bases from V and 0 bases from J, with 16 bases between. The CDR3 consists of 16 residues. The germline V gene has CDR1 SGHTA and CDR2 FQGNSA. The CDR3 loop reads CASSQAGTQMNTEAFF. As DNA, the CDR3 is TGTGCCAGCAGCCAGGCCGGGACACAGATGAACACTGAAGCTTTCTTT.

V usage is TRBV6-5 and J usage is TRBJ1-5, with a weak D call TRBD1 (6 bases). The V gene lost 6 bases and the J gene lost 4 bases, with 7 bases spanning the gap. Germline V gives CDR1 MNHEY, CDR2 SVGAGI. This CDR3 is 12 amino acids long. In DNA, the CDR3 is TGTGCCAGCAGACAGGGTAATCAGCCCCAGCATTTT. Encoded protein: CASRQGNQPQHF.

The chain has TRBV2 and TRBJ2-7; D is ambiguous. Germline loops: CDR1 SNHLY, CDR2 FYNNEI. The CDR3 runs 11 residues. Trimming pared 7 bases from V and 3 bases from J, leaving 7 bases between. CDR3 in DNA: TGTGCCAGCACTACGGTCTACGAGCAGTACTTC. Protein: CASTTVYEQYF.